Sequencing of this T cell receptor beta chain was carried out in a study of cytomegalovirus exposure and HLA in healthy donors (dated by TCRdb to 2017 to 2019). Notes on the research overall: According to a later analysis, the roughly 120 validation repertoires were produced on the same platform as the approximately 620 repertoires of the first cohort. To predict cytomegalovirus infection status, the study combined high-throughput TCR immunosequencing, statistical association of individual TCRs with disease status, and machine learning. In addition to the first cohort of around 670 subjects, a separate validation cohort of approximately 110 different subjects was used. The study aimed to test whether signatures of past pathogen exposure could be identified by cataloging public T cell receptors.

CDR1 is given as SGHRS and CDR2 as YFSETQ, both from the germline V gene. V sheds 4 bases and J sheds 5 bases, leaving 18 bases between their ends. The CDR3 goes from the cysteine to the phenylalanine over 15 residues. Left in the record is the CDR3 DNA by itself, 45 bases read in frame from the first base. Preparation of the library involved the immunoSEQ multiplex PCR assay. The source study handled its data this way. A statistical classification framework was built to diagnose cytomegalovirus status from the catalog of TCR beta chain sequences. This immuneACCESS table, as held by TCRdb, lists in-frame sequences with V and J called but not all clones. Of the missing ones, under half trace to an unresolved V gene in checked studies; the others have no known cause. That table is the source of V, J and clone size, and D and trimming were worked out from the DNA. The sample table holds roughly 100,000 clones, of which around 96% were seen once. 0.89% of the sample rests with the top ten.

Donors formed part of the validation cohort, which comprised 120 subjects and was distinct from the first cohort of under 800 subjects. On the study overall, not on this receptor specifically: A few of the identified cytomegalovirus-associated TCR beta chains were confirmed in vitro to be specific for cytomegalovirus antigens. The authors suggested that the approach could potentially be generalized to other disease states and immunological phenotypes. Cytomegalovirus status was reported to be diagnosed by the classifier with high specificity and sensitivity in both the original and validation cohorts. A later analysis had no HLA typing for the validation cohort, so co-occurrence there was scored across all 130 or so repertoires. Subsequent analysis determined that TCRs grouped into clusters in the first cohort also showed a tendency toward co-occurrence across the 130 or so validation repertoires, and approximately 94% of cluster scores exceeded 0. The study gave a list of 150 to 200 TCR beta chains associated with cytomegalovirus. Across donors, most TCR sequences were observed very rarely, whereas some public TCRs were present in many individuals.

Details on this clone: What this receptor recognizes is not known. Base quality data are lacking; no much larger clone is found one base away.

The TCR was taken from a woman aged 18-29 years in good health and CMV-seronegative. Recombination connected TRBV5-1 to TRBJ2-5; TRBD2 is a weak D gene call, 6 bases matching. Material for sequencing was PBMCs. The CDR3 region: CASSLFLAAGETQYF. Read as DNA, the sequence is TGCGCCAGCAGCCTATTCTTAGCGGCAGGGGAGACCCAGTACTTC.